These 26 T cell receptor beta chains originate from one sample sequenced in a study of T cells in Graves' hyperthyroidism and ophthalmopathy. TCR beta CDR3 region amplification was performed from RNA transcripts. HTBI primers drove first-round RT-PCR of the TCR CDR3. TCRdb analysed the multiplex PCR reads with MiXCR anew, one entry per CDR3 protein. The table lists about 840,000 distinct CDR3 sequences, more than 30% of them singletons. The sequenced sample consisted of blood. The origin of the receptors is a man aged 18 to 35 with Graves' hyperthyroidism.

The rearrangement joins TRBV10-3 to TRBJ2-7; no reliable D call. The germline CDR1 and CDR2 sequences are ENHRY and SYGVKD. The CDR3 extends over 13 amino acids. The V gene lost 10 bases and the J gene lost 2 bases, with 15 bases spanning the gap. CDR3 amino acids: CASSQYPTYEQYF. Written as DNA, the CDR3 is TGTGCCAGCAGCCAGTATCCTACCTACGAGCAGTACTTC.

This clonotype was counted between two and nine times. The chain couples TRBV9 to TRBJ1-2; D unresolved. V shed 0 bases and J shed 1 base, with 7 bases lying between them. The CDR3 extends over 14 amino acids. From germline, CDR1 is SGDLS and CDR2 YYNGEE. DNA of the CDR3: TGTGCCAGCAGCGTAGACCGGAATAACTATGGCTACACCTTC. This translates into CASSVDRNNYGYTF.

The chain recombines TRBV9 with TRBJ1-2, with a tentative D call TRBD1 (6 bases). Germline CDR1 reads SGDLS; CDR2 reads YYNGEE. V lost 0 bases, J lost 2 bases, and 11 bases lay in between. This CDR3 is built from 15 residues. The CDR3 region is CASSVGLGGNYGYTF. For the CDR3, the DNA is TGTGCCAGCAGCGTAGGTTTAGGGGGAAACTATGGCTACACCTTC.

This chain connects TRBV2 to TRBJ1-5; 7 positions match TRBD1. The CDR3 extends over 15 amino acids. The germline V gene has CDR1 SNHLY and CDR2 FYNNEI. J was trimmed by 6 bases and V by 5 bases; bases with no gene match: 10. In DNA form, the CDR3 reads TGTGCCAGCAGTTGGTTGGTCAGGGGGAGTCAGCCCCAGCATTTT. Translation gives CASSWLVRGSQPQHF.

This clonotype was recorded at least ten times. This chain uses TRBV2 with TRBJ2-2; D is perhaps TRBD1 (6 bases). Germline V gene lookup returns CDR1 SNHLY and CDR2 FYNNEI. V lost 4 bases to trimming and J lost 4 bases, with 13 bases between them. CDR3 length: 15 residues. CDR3 loop: CASSGTGRGTGELFF. In DNA, the CDR3 is TGTGCCAGCAGTGGTACAGGGAGAGGCACCGGGGAGCTGTTTTTT.

This clonotype was seen many times. This chain uses TRBV15 with TRBJ1-6; possible D gene TRBD1, 5 bases. V dropped 2 bases and J dropped 9 bases, with 20 bases sitting between them. This CDR3 has 17 amino acids. Germline values: CDR1 LNHNV, CDR2 YYDKDF (reference sequence). The CDR3 bases are TGTGCCACCAGCAGAAAACTCCAACAGGATCCGTTTTCACCCCTCCACTTT. Its translation: CATSRKLQQDPFSPLHF.

The sample holds a few counts of this clonotype. The DNA for the CDR3 is TGCAGCGCGGAAGACGGGACTAGTGGCGCCGGGGAGCTGTTTTTT. Amino acids: CSAEDGTSGAGELFF. The chain links TRBV29-1 to TRBJ2-2, with 8 bases identical to TRBD2. With 7 bases clipped from V and 6 bases from J, the junction kept 13 bases outside the gene matches. The CDR3 has 15 amino acids. Looked up from germline, CDR1 is SQVTM and CDR2 is ANQGSEA.

The V and J genes are TRBV12-3 or TRBV12-4 and TRBJ2-7, with D perhaps matching TRBD2 (6 bases). Trimming took off 6 bases at V and 0 bases at J, with 15 bases between the two ends. The CDR3 is made up of 15 amino acids. CDR3 sequence reads: CASRDRDWGSYEQYF. DNA of the CDR3: TGTGCCAGCAGGGACCGGGACTGGGGCTCCTACGAGCAGTACTTC.

This CDR3 reads CASSQDRDPLYEQYF. For the CDR3, the DNA is TGCGCCAGCAGCCAAGATAGGGACCCGCTTTACGAGCAGTACTTC. The gene calls are TRBV5-1 and TRBJ2-7, with D perhaps matching TRBD1 or TRBD2 (5 bases each). CDR3 length: 15 amino acids. Per the germline V gene, CDR1 is SGHRS and CDR2 is YFSETQ. With 4 bases removed from V and 4 bases from J, the gap between germline ends came to 18 bases.

The rearrangement joins TRBV29-1 to TRBJ1-2, with TRBD1 identical over 8 bases. Trimming removed 7 bases from V and 4 bases from J; junction bases left unmatched: 2. The CDR3 has 11 amino acids. Germline assignment: CDR1 SQVTM and CDR2 ANQGSEA. The CDR3 loop is CSGGQAYGYTF. CDR3 coding DNA: TGCAGCGGGGGACAGGCCTATGGCTACACCTTC.

The CDR3 sequence is CSARDRPGGEETQYF. The CDR3 DNA is TGCAGTGCTAGAGATCGGCCCGGGGGGGAAGAGACCCAGTACTTC. The V and J genes are TRBV20-1 and TRBJ2-5; 8 bases map to TRBD2. The germline V gene encodes CDR1 DFQATT and CDR2 SNEGSKA (reference sequence). The J segment lost 3 bases and the V segment lost 0 bases, leaving 6 bases of the junction unmatched. The CDR3 is 15 residues long.

The rearrangement links TRBV15 to TRBJ2-2; 10 bases match TRBD1. The CDR3 contains 15 residues. The germline CDR1 and CDR2 sequences are LNHNV and YYDKDF (reference sequence). V lost 3 bases and J lost 6; bases outside the gene matches: 4. The CDR3 sequence is CATSSSGTGAGELFF. CDR3 nucleotide sequence: TGTGCCACCAGCAGCTCCGGGACAGGGGCCGGGGAGCTGTTTTTT.

The chain joins TRBV10-3 to TRBJ2-5, with D possibly being TRBD1 or TRBD2 (6 bases each). The CDR3 consists of 14 residues. Trimming removed 4 bases at V and 0 bases at J, with 9 bases between. CDR1 ENHRY and CDR2 SYGVKD come from the germline V gene. CDR3 region: CAISGGGHQETQYF. The CDR3 DNA reads as TGTGCCATCAGTGGAGGGGGGCACCAAGAGACCCAGTACTTC.

The genes are TRBV11-2 and TRBJ2-2, with unresolved D. V was cut by 0 bases and J by 5 bases, with 10 bases left in between. This CDR3 is built from 15 residues. The germline CDR1 and CDR2 sequences are SGHAT and FQNNGV. In DNA form, the CDR3 reads TGTGCCAGCAGCTTAGATCATTGGGAAACCGGGGAGCTGTTTTTT. It translates to CASSLDHWETGELFF. Drawing the rest from reference TRBV11-2 and TRBJ2-2, the complete variable domain is EAGVAQSPRYKIIEKRQSVAFWCNPISGHATLYWYQQILGQGPKLLIQFQNNGVVDDSQLPKDRFSAERLKGVDSTLKIQPAKLEDSAVYLCASSLDHWETGELFFGEGSRLTVL.

The sample holds many counts of this clonotype. The chain carries TRBV19 and TRBJ1-3, with unresolved D. This CDR3 region has 11 residues. Germline V CDR1 and CDR2: LNHDA, SQIVND (reference sequence). The CDR3, as DNA: TGTGGGGCGACATCTGGAAACACCATATATTTT. It translates to CGATSGNTIYF.

The CDR3 spells CASSQQGGIYEQYF. Here the CDR3 DNA reads TGTGCCAGCAGCCAACAGGGGGGTATCTACGAGCAGTACTTC. The V and J genes are TRBV7-2 and TRBJ2-7, with 8 bases lining up with TRBD1. This CDR3 comprises 14 residues. The germline CDR1 and CDR2 sequences are SGHTA and FQGNSA. Trimming removed 5 bases from V and 3 bases from J; junction bases left unmatched: 6. Based on the CDR3 plus reference TRBV7-2 and TRBJ2-7, the full variable domain is GAGVSQSPSNKVTEKGKDVELRCDPISGHTALYWYRQSLGQGLEFLIYFQGNSAPDKSGLPSDRFSAERTGGSVSTLTIQRTQQEDSAVYLCASSQQGGIYEQYFGPGTRLTVT.

In its sample, this clonotype was seen many times. The chain combines TRBV15 with TRBJ2-2; D unresolved. This CDR3 is 16 amino acids long. Germline V gene data show CDR1 as LNHNV and CDR2 as YYDKDF (reference sequence). V lost 4 bases and J 2 bases, leaving 14 bases between the germline ends. The CDR3 spells CATSKVRPGNTGELFF. The DNA of the CDR3 is TGTGCCACCAGCAAAGTACGTCCGGGCAACACCGGGGAGCTGTTTTTT.

This rearrangement joins TRBV6-1 to TRBJ2-7, with 7 nucleotides matching TRBD2. The CDR3 covers 14 residues. Germline V gene lookup returns CDR1 MNHNS and CDR2 SASEGT. V gave up 5 bases and J gave up 3 bases; unmatched junction bases: 7. Written as DNA, the CDR3 is TGTGCCAGCAGTTCCCCCCAGCGGGACTACGAGCAGTACTTC. Its translation is CASSSPQRDYEQYF.

The chain couples TRBV10-3 to TRBJ2-3; maybe TRBD2 (6 bases). The V gene's germline CDR1 is ENHRY and CDR2 SYGVKD. The V end lost 4 bases, the J end lost 3 bases, and 11 bases lay between the germline ends. CDR3 length equals 14 residues. The CDR3 here is CAISASSGTDTQYF. The CDR3 bases are TGTGCCATCAGTGCTAGCAGCGGGACAGATACGCAGTATTTT.

Notes on this clonotype: This sequence may be a read error, since a much larger clone differs from it by one base. CDR3: CSGRVQETRYF. DNA for the CDR3: TGCAGCGGGAGGGTCCAAGAGACCCGGTACTTC. The chain carries TRBV20-1 and TRBJ2-5; 8 bases are shared with TRBD2. The CDR3 is 11 amino acids. Germline V gene lookup returns CDR1 DFQATT and CDR2 SNEGSKA (reference sequence).

This clonotype was found a few times. The chain carries TRBV2 and TRBJ2-6, with 7 bases fitting TRBD1. CDR3 length: 17 residues. Germline loops: CDR1 SNHLY, CDR2 FYNNEI. J gave up 0 bases and V 5 bases, and 7 bases lay outside the gene matches. CDR3 DNA: TGTGCCAGCAGTTCCGGGACAGCCAGCTCTGGGGCCAACGTCCTGACTTTC. This encodes CASSSGTASSGANVLTF.

V usage is TRBV6-9 and J usage is TRBJ2-5; D is tentatively TRBD1 or TRBD2 (5 bases each). This CDR3 has 14 amino acids. The V end lost 6 bases, the J end lost 9 bases, and 20 bases lay between the germline ends. Germline-derived CDR1 and CDR2 are MNHGY and SVAAGI. The CDR3 protein is CASSSGTRHGAQYF. CDR3 nucleotides: TGTGCCAGCAGCTCCGGGACGCGGCATGGGGCCCAGTACTTC.

This clonotype was seen more than once but under ten times. The chain employs TRBV20-1 and TRBJ2-7; TRBD1 might be the D (6 bases). V lost 5 bases to trimming and J lost 3 bases, with 23 bases between them. Germline assignment: CDR1 DFQATT and CDR2 SNEGSKA (reference sequence). There are 16 residues in the CDR3. The CDR3 region has the DNA TGCAGTGCTGGTCGTCATCCGGGACAAAGGGGCTACGAGCAGTACTTC. Translated: CSAGRHPGQRGYEQYF.

This clonotype has ten or more counts. This sequence joins TRBV29-1 and TRBJ2-5, with TRBD2 matching 9 bases. Losses at the gene ends were 3 bases for V and 2 bases for J; bases not matched to a gene: 1. Germline values: CDR1 SQVTM, CDR2 ANQGSEA. CDR3 size: 13 residues. CDR3 sequence (DNA): TGCAGCGTTGATCTAGCGGGGCAAGAGACCCAGTACTTC. The encoded protein is CSVDLAGQETQYF.

This clonotype was counted between two and nine times. The V gene is TRBV4-1, the J gene TRBJ2-6; 8 bases fit TRBD1. CDR3 length: 16 amino acids. Trimming removed 0 bases from V and 3 bases from J; junction bases left unmatched: 1. CDR1 and CDR2 (germline): MGHRA, YSYEKL. Written as DNA, the CDR3 is TGCGCCAGCAGCCAAGAACAGGGGGGTGGGGCCAACGTCCTGACTTTC. Protein product: CASSQEQGGGANVLTF.

The sample holds many counts of this clonotype. The chain recombines TRBV13 with TRBJ2-6; D is ambiguous. V lost 7 bases to trimming and J lost 5 bases, with 6 bases between them. The CDR3 extends over 12 amino acids. CDR1 and CDR2 (germline): PRHDT, FYEKMQ (reference sequence). The CDR3 reads CASTERANVLTF. CDR3 nucleotides: TGTGCCAGCACTGAGCGGGCCAACGTCCTGACTTTC.